The clone carrying this T cell receptor (beta chain) came up a few times. Its target is not known. TCRdb reanalysed the 5' RACE reads using MiXCR and keeps one entry per CDR3 protein. The repertoire includes 220,000 or so distinct CDR3 sequences, just over 9.5% of them detected once, and around 3.3% sits in the top ten. Looked up from germline, CDR1 is MDHEN and CDR2 is SYDVKM. CDR3 length: 13 amino acids. V was cut by 6 bases and J by 4 bases, with 12 bases left in between. These data come from a study of T-cell memory formation after mild COVID-19. Study as a whole: Clustering of TCRs was largely donor specific. Study outcomes and limitations: Detection of some responders pre-infection suggested pre-existing cross-reactive memory T cells participated. Clones that shrank (day 15 to 85) were balanced CD4/CD8, whereas later expanders leaned CD4+.

What was sequenced was PBMCs or a T cell subset sorted from them (not recorded which). This chain connects TRBV28 to TRBJ1-2, with D possibly matching TRBD1 (5 bases). This receptor was identified in a man younger than 35 who had mild COVID-19 (a few samples of this study predate the infection). Cell type and time point are not known. The CDR3 DNA reads TGTGCCAGCAGCCCCACAGGATTCTATGGCTACACCTTC. Encoded protein: CASSPTGFYGYTF.